The clone carrying this T cell receptor (beta chain) was seen more than once but under ten times. Primers: 60 Vbeta forward and 13 Jbeta reverse. The data were produced by immunoSEQ multiplex PCR, yet TCRdb's version contains in-frame clones alone and is incomplete. The sample records about 170,000 clones, more than 75% being singletons. The source of the sample is a study of cytomegalovirus exposure and HLA in healthy donors. This TCR derives from a young man in good health and CMV-seropositive. Sequencing was done on a sample of PBMCs.

For the CDR3, the DNA is TGTGCCATCAGTGAGGACGGGGGGGACACAGATACGCAGTATTTT. This gives the protein CAISEDGGDTDTQYF. This chain joins TRBV10-3 and TRBJ2-3; 8 bases map to TRBD2. The CDR3 consists of 15 residues. V gave up 2 bases and J gave up 2 bases; unmatched junction bases: 3. Germline loops: CDR1 ENHRY, CDR2 SYGVKD.